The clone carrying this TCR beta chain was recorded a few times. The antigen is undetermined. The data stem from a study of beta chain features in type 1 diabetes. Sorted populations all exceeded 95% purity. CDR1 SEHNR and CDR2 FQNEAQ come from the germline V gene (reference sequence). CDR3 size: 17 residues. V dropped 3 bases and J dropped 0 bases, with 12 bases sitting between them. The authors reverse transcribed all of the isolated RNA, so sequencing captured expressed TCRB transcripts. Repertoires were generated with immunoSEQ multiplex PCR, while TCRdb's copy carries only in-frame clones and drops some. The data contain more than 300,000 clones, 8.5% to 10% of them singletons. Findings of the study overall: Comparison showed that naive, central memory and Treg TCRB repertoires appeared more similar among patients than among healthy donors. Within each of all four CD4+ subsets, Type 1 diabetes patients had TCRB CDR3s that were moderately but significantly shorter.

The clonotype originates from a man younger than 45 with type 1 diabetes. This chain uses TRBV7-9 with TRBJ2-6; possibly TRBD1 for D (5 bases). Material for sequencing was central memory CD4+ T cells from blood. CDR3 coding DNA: TGTGCCAGCAGCTTCCGGACACCCCGCTCTGGGGCCAACGTCCTGACTTTC. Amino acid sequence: CASSFRTPRSGANVLTF.